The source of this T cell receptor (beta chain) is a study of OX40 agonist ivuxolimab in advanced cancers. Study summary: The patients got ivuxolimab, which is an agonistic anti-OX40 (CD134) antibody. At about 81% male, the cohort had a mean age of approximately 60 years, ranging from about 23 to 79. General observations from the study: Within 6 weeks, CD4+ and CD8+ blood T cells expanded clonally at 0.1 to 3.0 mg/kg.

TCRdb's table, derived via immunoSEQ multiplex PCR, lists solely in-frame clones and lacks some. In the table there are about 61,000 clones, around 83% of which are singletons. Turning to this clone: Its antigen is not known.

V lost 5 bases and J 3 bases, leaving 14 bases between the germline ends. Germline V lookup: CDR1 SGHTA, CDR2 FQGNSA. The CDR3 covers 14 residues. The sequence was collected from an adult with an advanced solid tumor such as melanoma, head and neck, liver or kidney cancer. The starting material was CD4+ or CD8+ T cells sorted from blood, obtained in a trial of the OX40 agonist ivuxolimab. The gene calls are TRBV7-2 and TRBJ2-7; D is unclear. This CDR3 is CASSPSTGLYEQYF. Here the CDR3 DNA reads TGTGCCAGCAGCCCCTCTACGGGCCTCTACGAGCAGTACTTC.